These T cell receptor beta chains were read from a single sample in a study of blood T cell repertoires in COVID-19. Sequenced by immunoSEQ multiplex PCR; TCRdb stores in-frame clones only, minus some. The data hold about 230,000 clones, with around nine tenths observed a single time. What was sequenced was PBMCs or T cells enriched from blood (not recorded which). The receptors were gathered from a woman aged 25 to 45 with acute COVID-19. Each CDR3 is given with its conserved first and last residue. D genes are given only for firm matches. Only some rows state a clone size, as once, few, many or a class for expanded clones.

clone_size: few
v_call: TRBV19
j_call: TRBJ1-2
d_call: TRBD1
cdr3_nt: TGTGCCAGTAGTATCCCGGGACAGTCCTATGGCTACACCTTC
cdr3_aa: CASSIPGQSYGYTF

clone_size: .
v_call: TRBV2
j_call: TRBJ1-5
d_call: TRBD1
cdr3_nt: TGTGCCAGCCGGGACAGGAGGCATCAGCCCCAGCATTTT
cdr3_aa: CASRDRRHQPQHF

clone_size: .
v_call: TRBV7-6
j_call: TRBJ1-2
d_call: .
cdr3_nt: TGTGCCAGCAGCTTAGGGGGGGGCTCACAATATGGCTACACCTTC
cdr3_aa: CASSLGGGSQYGYTF

clone_size: .
v_call: TRBV4-3
j_call: TRBJ2-1
d_call: TRBD1
cdr3_nt: TGCGCCAGCAGCCTTTCCGGGACAGGGAGGGATGAGCAGTTCTTC
cdr3_aa: CASSLSGTGRDEQFF

clone_size: .
v_call: TRBV29-1
j_call: TRBJ2-7
d_call: TRBD2
cdr3_nt: TGCAGCGCCGCGGGGGGATCCTCCTACGAGCAGTACTTC
cdr3_aa: CSAAGGSSYEQYF

clone_size: .
v_call: TRBV14
j_call: TRBJ2-6
d_call: .
cdr3_nt: TGTGCCAGCAGCCATGGCAGATATCTGACTGGGGCCAACGTCCTGACTTTC
cdr3_aa: CASSHGRYLTGANVLTF

clone_size: many
v_call: TRBV14
j_call: TRBJ1-2
d_call: .
cdr3_nt: TGTGCCAGCAGCCAAGATTACGGGGGGTATGGCTACACCTTC
cdr3_aa: CASSQDYGGYGYTF

clone_size: .
v_call: TRBV6-5
j_call: TRBJ2-3
d_call: .
cdr3_nt: TGTGCCAGCACTCCCGGCACAGATACGCAGTATTTT
cdr3_aa: CASTPGTDTQYF

clone_size: once
v_call: TRBV18
j_call: TRBJ1-2
d_call: .
cdr3_nt: TGTGCCAGCTCACCACGGCAGGAAGAAAATGGCTACACCTTC
cdr3_aa: CASSPRQEENGYTF

clone_size: .
v_call: TRBV3-1/TRBV3-2
j_call: TRBJ2-7
d_call: .
cdr3_nt: TGTGCCAGCAGCCTGACCAGGTCGCAGGGAGAGCAGTACTTC
cdr3_aa: CASSLTRSQGEQYF

clone_size: .
v_call: TRBV29-1
j_call: TRBJ1-2
d_call: .
cdr3_nt: TGCAGCGTCTCAGCTAACTATGGCTACACCTTC
cdr3_aa: CSVSANYGYTF

clone_size: once
v_call: TRBV7-3
j_call: TRBJ1-2
d_call: .
cdr3_nt: TGTGCCAGCAGCTTAACGGGGCCACCCGAAAACTATGGCTACACCTTC
cdr3_aa: CASSLTGPPENYGYTF

clone_size: .
v_call: TRBV3-1/TRBV3-2
j_call: TRBJ2-1
d_call: .
cdr3_nt: TGTGCCAGCAGCCCTTTAGCGGCTCACGAGCAGTTCTTC
cdr3_aa: CASSPLAAHEQFF

clone_size: .
v_call: TRBV14
j_call: TRBJ2-7
d_call: TRBD1
cdr3_nt: TGTGCCAGCAGCCAGACCCCGGGACAGGGGGTATTCGAGCAGTACTTC
cdr3_aa: CASSQTPGQGVFEQYF

clone_size: once
v_call: TRBV28
j_call: TRBJ1-1
d_call: .
cdr3_nt: TGTGCCAGCAAGACAGGAGACACTGAAGCTTTCTTT
cdr3_aa: CASKTGDTEAFF

clone_size: .
v_call: TRBV28
j_call: TRBJ1-5
d_call: TRBD1
cdr3_nt: TGTGCCAGCAGTTCTCCGGGACAGGGGCAAGCAGGTCAGCCCCAGCATTTT
cdr3_aa: CASSSPGQGQAGQPQHF

clone_size: .
v_call: TRBV6-4
j_call: TRBJ1-6
d_call: .
cdr3_nt: TGTGCCAGCAGTGACCCTAAAGAAGGGAGAGGGGGTTCACCCCTCCACTTT
cdr3_aa: CASSDPKEGRGGSPLHF

clone_size: few
v_call: TRBV4-1
j_call: TRBJ2-7
d_call: .
cdr3_nt: TGCGCCAGCAGCCTCTCTCCCGTTGCAGCCTACGAGCAGTACTTC
cdr3_aa: CASSLSPVAAYEQYF

clone_size: .
v_call: TRBV3-1/TRBV3-2
j_call: TRBJ2-1
d_call: .
cdr3_nt: TGTGCCAGCAGCCAAGCGGGGAGCTCCTACAATGAGCAGTTCTTC
cdr3_aa: CASSQAGSSYNEQFF

clone_size: once
v_call: TRBV29-1
j_call: TRBJ2-3
d_call: TRBD2
cdr3_nt: TGCAGCGTTCCGGTTGCGGGAGGCGTGGATACGCAGTATTTT
cdr3_aa: CSVPVAGGVDTQYF

clone_size: .
v_call: TRBV27
j_call: TRBJ1-4
d_call: TRBD1
cdr3_nt: TGTGCCAACACGGACAGGGGGCGGACTAATGAAAAACTGTTTTTT
cdr3_aa: CANTDRGRTNEKLFF

clone_size: once
v_call: TRBV4-3
j_call: TRBJ1-5
d_call: .
cdr3_nt: TGCGCCAGCAGCCAAGATATGAGGTATAGCAATCAGCCCCAGCATTTT
cdr3_aa: CASSQDMRYSNQPQHF

clone_size: .
v_call: TRBV2
j_call: TRBJ1-1
d_call: TRBD1
cdr3_nt: TGTGCCAGCCACGATGGGCGGACAGGGAAAGCTTTCTTT
cdr3_aa: CASHDGRTGKAFF

clone_size: .
v_call: TRBV2
j_call: TRBJ1-1
d_call: .
cdr3_nt: TGTGCCGGGTCCCTGGGGTACCCCGAGGGCACTGAAGCTTTCTTT
cdr3_aa: CAGSLGYPEGTEAFF

clone_size: .
v_call: TRBV11-2
j_call: TRBJ1-1
d_call: TRBD1
cdr3_nt: TGTGCCAGCAGCGCCCTCAGATTCGGGACAGGGGCTCTACCTGAAGCTTTCTTT
cdr3_aa: CASSALRFGTGALPEAFF

clone_size: .
v_call: TRBV6-2/TRBV6-3
j_call: TRBJ1-3
d_call: .
cdr3_nt: TGTGCCAGCAGTCCCCAGGAGGCTGGAAACACCATATATTTT
cdr3_aa: CASSPQEAGNTIYF

clone_size: once
v_call: TRBV4-3
j_call: TRBJ1-6
d_call: .
cdr3_nt: TGCGCCAGCAGCGCCAGTGATTCACCCCTCCACTTT
cdr3_aa: CASSASDSPLHF

clone_size: .
v_call: TRBV11-2
j_call: TRBJ1-1
d_call: TRBD1
cdr3_nt: TGTGCCAGCAGCTTTGGACAGGGGGGTAAAGCTTTCTTT
cdr3_aa: CASSFGQGGKAFF

clone_size: .
v_call: TRBV6-4
j_call: TRBJ2-1
d_call: .
cdr3_nt: TGTGCCAGCAGTGACCCGGCAGGGCCACACAATGAGCAGTTCTTC
cdr3_aa: CASSDPAGPHNEQFF

clone_size: few
v_call: TRBV7-9
j_call: TRBJ1-3
d_call: .
cdr3_nt: TGTGCCAGCAGCTCTCAGGGAACAGGAAACACCATATATTTT
cdr3_aa: CASSSQGTGNTIYF

clone_size: .
v_call: TRBV27
j_call: TRBJ1-2
d_call: .
cdr3_nt: TGTGCCAGCAGTTTTGAGGGCTCGAACCGCTACACCTTC
cdr3_aa: CASSFEGSNRYTF

clone_size: once
v_call: TRBV9
j_call: TRBJ2-3
d_call: TRBD1
cdr3_nt: TGTGCCAGCAGCGGGGGACAGGGGAAAGTCACAGATACGCAGTATTTT
cdr3_aa: CASSGGQGKVTDTQYF

clone_size: .
v_call: TRBV28
j_call: TRBJ1-2
d_call: .
cdr3_nt: TGTGCCAGCACCCTCCTCGCGACATTTCAGGGCTACACCTTC
cdr3_aa: CASTLLATFQGYTF

clone_size: .
v_call: TRBV4-1
j_call: TRBJ2-6
d_call: TRBD1
cdr3_nt: TGCGCCAGCAGCCAAGATGACAGGGCGATGTCTGGGGCCAACGTCCTGACTTTC
cdr3_aa: CASSQDDRAMSGANVLTF

clone_size: .
v_call: TRBV27
j_call: TRBJ1-5
d_call: .
cdr3_nt: TGTGCCAGCAGTTTGGCCAGGGGCAATCAGCCCCAGCATTTT
cdr3_aa: CASSLARGNQPQHF

clone_size: .
v_call: TRBV29-1
j_call: TRBJ1-1
d_call: TRBD1
cdr3_nt: TGCAGCGTTTCCAGCCGGGACAGGGGCCGGAACACTGAAGCTTTCTTT
cdr3_aa: CSVSSRDRGRNTEAFF

clone_size: .
v_call: TRBV4-3
j_call: TRBJ2-2
d_call: TRBD2
cdr3_nt: TGCGCCAGCAGCCTTGAGCGGGGGTGGACCGGGGAGCTGTTTTTT
cdr3_aa: CASSLERGWTGELFF

clone_size: .
v_call: TRBV11-1
j_call: TRBJ1-2
d_call: .
cdr3_nt: TGTGCCAGCAGCGCGGACAGCCTTAACTATGGCTACACCTTC
cdr3_aa: CASSADSLNYGYTF

clone_size: .
v_call: TRBV5-4
j_call: TRBJ1-2
d_call: TRBD1
cdr3_nt: TGTGCCAGCAGAAAAGACAGGGACCCTGGCTACACCTTC
cdr3_aa: CASRKDRDPGYTF

clone_size: .
v_call: TRBV7-9
j_call: TRBJ1-3
d_call: .
cdr3_nt: TGTGCCAGCAGCCCGACACTGGCCCGCTCTGGAAACACCATATATTTT
cdr3_aa: CASSPTLARSGNTIYF

clone_size: .
v_call: TRBV22-1
j_call: TRBJ2-3
d_call: .
cdr3_nt: TGTCCTGGGAGCGCACTGAAAGCGGGGTCAGATACGCAGTATTTT
cdr3_aa: CPGSALKAGSDTQYF

clone_size: .
v_call: TRBV11-2
j_call: TRBJ2-5
d_call: TRBD2
cdr3_nt: TGTGCCAGCAGCCAAACGAGCGGGGGGGCCCGGGAGACCCAGTACTTC
cdr3_aa: CASSQTSGGARETQYF

clone_size: .
v_call: TRBV30
j_call: TRBJ2-3
d_call: .
cdr3_nt: TGTGCCTGGAGTCTACAGGGAGGGACAGATACGCAGTATTTT
cdr3_aa: CAWSLQGGTDTQYF

clone_size: .
v_call: TRBV6-2/TRBV6-3
j_call: TRBJ2-3
d_call: .
cdr3_nt: TGTGCCAGCAGCCCCTGGAGGAGGAGCACAGATACGCAGTATTTT
cdr3_aa: CASSPWRRSTDTQYF

clone_size: .
v_call: TRBV19
j_call: TRBJ2-5
d_call: .
cdr3_nt: TGTGCCAGTAGTTTTGACATTGAGGGCGAGACCCAGTACTTC
cdr3_aa: CASSFDIEGETQYF

clone_size: once
v_call: TRBV28
j_call: TRBJ2-7
d_call: TRBD2
cdr3_nt: TGTGCCAGCAGCCCGGGACTAGCTCCCTACGAGCAGTACTTC
cdr3_aa: CASSPGLAPYEQYF

clone_size: .
v_call: TRBV4-3
j_call: TRBJ1-2
d_call: .
cdr3_nt: TGCGCCAGCAGCCAAAGTACGGGTCTGGGCTACACCTTC
cdr3_aa: CASSQSTGLGYTF

clone_size: few
v_call: TRBV15
j_call: TRBJ2-3
d_call: .
cdr3_nt: TGTGCCACCAACGGCGGGGGCTACACAGATACGCAGTATTTT
cdr3_aa: CATNGGGYTDTQYF

clone_size: .
v_call: TRBV19
j_call: TRBJ1-5
d_call: TRBD1
cdr3_nt: TGTGCCAGTAGTACCACAGGGGATAGCAATCAGCCCCAGCATTTT
cdr3_aa: CASSTTGDSNQPQHF

clone_size: .
v_call: TRBV2
j_call: TRBJ1-5
d_call: .
cdr3_nt: TGTGCCAGCAGTCGGGGGGGTCAGCCCCAGCATTTT
cdr3_aa: CASSRGGQPQHF

clone_size: few
v_call: TRBV2
j_call: TRBJ1-2
d_call: TRBD1
cdr3_nt: TGTGCCAGCAGTGAATCCCCAGGGGGCTATGGCTACACCTTC
cdr3_aa: CASSESPGGYGYTF

clone_size: .
v_call: TRBV18
j_call: TRBJ1-6
d_call: .
cdr3_nt: TGTGCCAGCTCACGGGTTGCCGACAATAATTCACCCCTCCACTTT
cdr3_aa: CASSRVADNNSPLHF

clone_size: .
v_call: TRBV25-1
j_call: TRBJ2-2
d_call: TRBD1
cdr3_nt: TGTGCCAGTAATACAGGGGGCTATCAACACACCGGGGAGCTGTTTTTT
cdr3_aa: CASNTGGYQHTGELFF

clone_size: .
v_call: TRBV7-9
j_call: TRBJ2-1
d_call: TRBD1
cdr3_nt: TGTGCCAGCAGAACAGACAGGGGAAGTAATGAGCAGTTCTTC
cdr3_aa: CASRTDRGSNEQFF